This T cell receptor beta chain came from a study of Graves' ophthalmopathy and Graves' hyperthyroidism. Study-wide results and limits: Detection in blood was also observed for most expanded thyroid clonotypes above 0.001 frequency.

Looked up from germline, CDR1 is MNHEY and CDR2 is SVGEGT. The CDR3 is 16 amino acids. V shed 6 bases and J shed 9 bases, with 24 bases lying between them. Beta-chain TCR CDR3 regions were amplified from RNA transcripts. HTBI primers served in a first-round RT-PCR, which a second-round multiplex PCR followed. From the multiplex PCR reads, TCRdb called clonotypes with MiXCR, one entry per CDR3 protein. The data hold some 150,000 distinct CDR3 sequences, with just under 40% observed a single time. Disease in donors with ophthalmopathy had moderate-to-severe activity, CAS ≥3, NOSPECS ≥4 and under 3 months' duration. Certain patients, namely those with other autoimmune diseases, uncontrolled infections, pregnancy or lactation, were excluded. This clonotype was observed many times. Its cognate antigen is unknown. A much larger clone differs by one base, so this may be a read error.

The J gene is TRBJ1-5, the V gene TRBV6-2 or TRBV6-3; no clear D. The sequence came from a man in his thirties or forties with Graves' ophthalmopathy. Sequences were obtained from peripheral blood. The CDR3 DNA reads TGTGCCAGCAGCCAAGCCGGGAGAGTTTTTTTTCCGCCCCAGCATTTT. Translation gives CASSQAGRVFFPPQHF.